This entry features one T cell receptor (beta chain) sequence. Trimming took 4 bases from V and 9 from J, leaving 22 bases between them. Germline assignment: CDR1 SNHLY and CDR2 FYNNEI. CDR3 length equals 16 residues. Patients in Seattle were enrolled during active infection, then followed longitudinally. In the study's own analysis: The authors estimated nucleated cell counts from reference gene primer amplification. This table comes from immunoSEQ multiplex PCR, and its TCRdb copy is limited to in-frame clones, with some not included. V and J calls plus clone size are reproduced from that table; the DNA served to infer D and trimming. This table holds 400,000 to 450,000 clones, approximately 89% found once. These data are taken from a study of blood T cell repertoires in COVID-19.

Sequenced sample: peripheral blood. The gene calls are TRBV2 and TRBJ1-3; no reliable D call. The TCR originated in a woman aged 40 to 49 with COVID-19, enrolled during active disease. Here the CDR3 DNA reads TGTGCCAGCAGTGTAGTTGGAGAAAGAGTCGGTTTCACCATATATTTT. The encoded protein is CASSVVGERVGFTIYF.